The 4 T cell receptor beta chains below all came from one sample that was sequenced in a study of CD8+CD57+ T cells in acquired aplastic anemia (dated by TCRdb to 2016 to 2019). These reads were obtained on an Illumina HiSeq 2000. Genomic DNA served as template for TCR beta VDJ combination and CDR3 sequence profiling. TCRdb reran the public reads through fastp at Q25 and MiXCR, keeping productive beta chains. Entries are consolidated by CDR3 protein sequence, retaining the most common genes and DNA. The table for this sample lists some 200,000 distinct CDR3 sequences; around half of them were counted only once. Jointly, the top ten make up approximately 9.7% of the sample. The patients picked for sequencing were ones in whom flow cytometry had shown an expansion of CD8+CD57+ cells. Sample: sorted CD4+, CD8+, or CD8+CD57+ T cells (not recorded which) from PBMCs. The receptors stem from a human donor with aplastic anemia.

Ten or more counts support this clonotype. The J gene is TRBJ2-7, the V gene TRBV20-1; the D is unclear. The germline V gene encodes CDR1 DFQATT and CDR2 SNEGSKA (reference sequence). The V and J ends lost 1 base and 0 bases respectively, with 10 bases between them. The CDR3 extends over 14 amino acids. The CDR3 loop reads CSARGRLSSYEQYF. The CDR3 DNA follows: TGCAGTGCTAGAGGTCGGCTTAGCTCCTACGAGCAGTACTTC.

A few counts support this clonotype. The chain has TRBV5-1 and TRBJ2-7; possible D gene TRBD1, 6 bases. Trimming removed 2 bases from V and 6 bases from J, with 18 bases in between. CDR1 is SGHRS and CDR2 is YFSETQ in the germline V gene. This CDR3 contains 15 residues. This CDR3 is CASSFGDRNPGEQYF. CDR3 bases: TGCGCCAGCAGCTTTGGTGACAGGAACCCGGGCGAGCAGTACTTC.

The rearrangement joins TRBV7-6 to TRBJ1-6; D not resolved. The CDR3 totals 15 residues. Germline V gives CDR1 SGHVS, CDR2 FNYEAQ. Trimming cost V 0 bases and J 8 bases, with 11 bases left between them. The CDR3 is CASSLAAGGHSPLHF. The CDR3 DNA is TGTGCCAGCAGCTTAGCAGCGGGTGGGCATTCACCCCTCCACTTT. Supplemented by reference TRBV7-6 and TRBJ1-6, the full variable domain reads GAGVSQSPRYKVTKRGQDVALRCDPISGHVSLYWYRQALGQGPEFLTYFNYEAQQDKSGLPNDRFSAERPEGSISTLTIQRTEQRDSAMYRCASSLAAGGHSPLHFGNGTRLTVT.

This clonotype was seen many times. This chain links TRBV11-2 with TRBJ1-6; no definite D call. V was pared by 4 bases and J by 10 bases, with 17 bases between. The length of the CDR3 is 15 residues. Germline V gene data show CDR1 as SGHAT and CDR2 as FQNNGV. CDR3 loop: CASSSSPGLSSPLHF. In DNA, the CDR3 is TGTGCCAGCAGCTCGAGCCCCGGGCTAAGCTCACCCCTCCACTTT.